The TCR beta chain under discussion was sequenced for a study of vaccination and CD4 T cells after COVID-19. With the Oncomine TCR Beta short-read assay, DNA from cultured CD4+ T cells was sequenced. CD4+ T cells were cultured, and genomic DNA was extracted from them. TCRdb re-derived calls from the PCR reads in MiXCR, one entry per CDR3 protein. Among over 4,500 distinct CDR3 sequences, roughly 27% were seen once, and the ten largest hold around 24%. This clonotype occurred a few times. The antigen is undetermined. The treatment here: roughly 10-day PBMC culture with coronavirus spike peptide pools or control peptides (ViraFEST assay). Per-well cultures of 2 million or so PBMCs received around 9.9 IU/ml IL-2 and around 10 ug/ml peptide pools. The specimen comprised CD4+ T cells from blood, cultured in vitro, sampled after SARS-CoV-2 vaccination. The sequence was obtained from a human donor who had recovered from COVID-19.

The CDR3 nucleotides read TGTGCCAGCACCCCTCCGTGGACTAGCGTCTACAATGAGCAGTTCTTC. Amino acid sequence: CASTPPWTSVYNEQFF. The chain is built from TRBV7-2 and TRBJ2-1; 9 bases align to TRBD2. The germline gives CDR1 SGHTA, CDR2 FQGNSA. The CDR3 runs to 16 residues. Trimming took 7 bases from V and 3 from J; bases not matched to a gene: 10.